What follows describes a single T cell receptor (beta chain). Its antigen has not been determined. Within one base of it there is no much larger clone, and no base qualities were kept. This entry belongs to a study of blood T cell repertoires in COVID-19 (dated by TCRdb to 2018 to 2021). Concerning the study at large: Samples covering the acute and convalescent phases of COVID-19 were provided by collaborators in the United States, Italy and Spain. The prospective study material was composed of cDNA or gDNA derived from T cells, B-cell-depleted T cells, or PBMCs. Subjects who had been exposed to COVID-19, were actively infected with it, or had recovered from it provided the deeply sampled blood TCRbeta repertoires that made up the dataset. The repertoires were released in a freely available public database meant as a resource for research on the immune response to SARS-CoV-2. The samples were drawn from two sources: the first 160 participants of the ongoing ImmuneRACE study, and 1,000 to 1,500 subjects contributed by 6 global collaborators. Sample metadata almost always included a de-identified subject ID, COVID-19 status, age in years and sex. Where HLA class I and class II types were available, the types were taken from metadata supplied by the sample provider, not from assay-based typing.

General study outcomes and caveats: How much clinical and demographic metadata was included differed by source and by participant, and the metadata was provided uncurated.

Relative to germline, V is missing 1 base and J is missing 8 bases, with 3 bases of the junction outside any gene match. The CDR3 numbers 14 residues from cysteine through phenylalanine. Just CDR3 DNA is preserved here, 42 bases in frame from base 1. The germline V gene specifies LGHNA as CDR1 and YNFKEQ as CDR2. TCRbeta CDR3 regions were amplified from genomic DNA by means of the immunoSEQ Assay, a bias-controlled multiplex PCR. From the authors' description of their analysis: The number of nucleated cells in each sample was estimated by amplification of reference gene primers within the assay. To quantify the absolute abundance of each unique TCRbeta CDR3 rearrangement, sequence reads were collapsed and filtered. For each sample, productive Simpson clonality was calculated by taking the square root of Simpson's diversity index across productive rearrangements. Sourced from immuneACCESS, this table was stored by TCRdb with only in-frame sequences that have V and J called. A share of the clones is absent; for the studies checked, an unresolved V gene accounts for under half, and the remainder has no known explanation. That table is the source of V, J and clone size, and D and trimming were worked out from the DNA. This sample has about 220,000 clones in its table, and more than 65% of those were observed once. The ten largest clones add up to more than 9% of the sample.

Whole blood was collected in K2EDTA tubes by collaborating institutions according to the institutions' own protocols. Collaborator samples were shipped for TCRbeta analysis as frozen whole blood, isolated PBMCs, or DNA extracted from either sample type. The chain is encoded by TRBV4-2 joined to TRBJ2-1, and TRBD2 aligns with 9 junction nucleotides. This clonotype was obtained from a man in his fifties or sixties with active or convalescent COVID-19. The sample taken for sequencing was peripheral blood. The sequenced DNA is TGTGCCAGCAGCCAAGTAGCGGGGGAAGATGAGCAGTTCTTC. This encodes CASSQVAGEDEQFF.